This is a list of T cell receptor beta chains from one sample in a study of cytomegalovirus exposure and HLA in healthy donors. The data were produced by immunoSEQ multiplex PCR, yet TCRdb's version contains in-frame clones alone and is incomplete. The sample contains roughly 150,000 clones, about 68% of which appear only once. The sequenced sample was PBMCs. The origin of the receptors is a female donor in good health and CMV-seronegative. The CDR3 runs from the conserved cysteine through the conserved F or W.

v_call: TRBV7-2
cdr3_aa: CASSAKTGIAYEQYF

v_call: TRBV9
cdr3_aa: CASSASGTGGLYEQYF

v_call: TRBV4-3
cdr3_aa: CASSQGLAEAYEQYF

v_call: TRBV27
cdr3_aa: CASSFRTGTSGYEQHF

v_call: TRBV2
cdr3_aa: CASQTYPGHQNSPLHF

v_call: TRBV30
cdr3_aa: CAWTIRTANHYNEQFF

v_call: TRBV9
cdr3_aa: CASSVERAGELFF

v_call: TRBV21-1
cdr3_aa: CASSKDSSYNSPLHF

v_call: TRBV7-6
cdr3_aa: CASIEGRSASGNTIYF

v_call: TRBV28
cdr3_aa: CASSFYRQGGAPLHF

v_call: TRBV28
cdr3_aa: CASSLGTGDEKLFF

v_call: TRBV6-5
cdr3_aa: CASSYSDRSYGYTF

v_call: TRBV27
cdr3_aa: CASSLVRAEKLFF

v_call: TRBV5-8
cdr3_aa: CASSSWRVLKGTEAFF

v_call: TRBV12-5
cdr3_aa: CASGFSLVGSGTEAFF

v_call: TRBV7-9
cdr3_aa: CASSRGTVLLDEQYF

v_call: TRBV7-9
cdr3_aa: CASSLAQDRITEAFF

v_call: TRBV28
cdr3_aa: CASSLPADSGRGDTQYF

v_call: TRBV10-2
cdr3_aa: CASSDMNTEAFF

v_call: TRBV27
cdr3_aa: CASSAWGLAGDRYEQYF

v_call: TRBV28
cdr3_aa: CASTWGRAADTQYF

v_call: TRBV19
cdr3_aa: CASSIQGKDTQYF

v_call: TRBV7-2
cdr3_aa: CASSLGGTSGGAVTQYF

v_call: TRBV7-9
cdr3_aa: CASSLGGLRDRDGEQYF

v_call: TRBV19
cdr3_aa: CASKAGGDTGELFF

v_call: TRBV19
cdr3_aa: CASSRTGGNEQFF

v_call: TRBV4-2
cdr3_aa: CASSRSGRSSYEQYF

v_call: TRBV5-1
cdr3_aa: CASSVLASIYEQYF

v_call: TRBV18
cdr3_aa: CASSPGSGNTGELFF

v_call: TRBV19
cdr3_aa: CASSISVWTSGRALGYEQYF

v_call: TRBV5-1
cdr3_aa: CASSEAGGPGNEQFF

v_call: TRBV7-9
cdr3_aa: CASSFSQADGYTF

v_call: TRBV15
cdr3_aa: CATSRGGSNNEKLFF

v_call: TRBV2
cdr3_aa: CASGGSVQETQYF

v_call: TRBV27
cdr3_aa: CASSRTGGHEQYF